This T cell receptor (beta chain) was retrieved from a study of a mutant IDH1 vaccine in newly diagnosed glioma (dated by TCRdb to 2020 to 2023). Background on the whole study: In the chemotherapy-containing groups, vaccination started alongside temozolomide cycles, whereas in patients who had radiotherapy alone it started 4-6 weeks after radiotherapy. The week-35 safety follow-up was designated visit V12, and the week-47 end of study was designated visit V13. For exploratory analyses, longitudinal TCRB deep sequencing was carried out in more than 20 treated patients wherever samples were available. Six visits were used for peripheral blood collection: V03 (baseline), V05, V07, V10, V12 and V13. Of the 25 to 40 treated patients, approximately 62% were male and around 40% were female, and the mean age was 40.4 years. Prior to enrollment, standard therapy consisting of radiotherapy alone, temozolomide alone, or radiochemotherapy with temozolomide had been administered to patients, with the combination being received by most patients.

Trimming takes 0 bases off V and 10 bases off J; junction bases not matched to a gene: 4. The CDR3 spans 13 residues, from the cysteine through the phenylalanine. The sequence is cut down to CDR3 DNA, 39 bases in frame from base 1. For CDR1 and CDR2, the germline V gene (reference sequence) lists SGHKS and YYEKEE. This sample's time point label indicates: week 47, end of study. Every vaccine dose consisted of 300 ug of a 20-mer mutant IDH1 peptide in Montanide, administered subcutaneously together with topical imiquimod. Patients received eight vaccinations in weeks 1, 3, 5, 7, 11, 15, 19 and 23, corresponding to visits V03 through V10. Newly diagnosed WHO grade 3 or 4 IDH1-mutant astrocytomas showing loss of nuclear ATRX were present in the donors. The samples were drawn from NOA16, a multicentre, single-arm, open-label phase I trial in Germany that tested a mutant IDH1 peptide vaccine in humans for the first time. The DNeasy Blood and Tissue Kit was used to extract genomic DNA from EDTA blood for TCRB sequencing.

Beyond this particular receptor, the publication reports: Across multiple MHC alleles, vaccine-induced immune responses were seen in 93.3% of patients. Availability determined which PBMC samples were chosen for TCRB deep sequencing. According to the authors, sample limitations meant that analyses of patient blood samples could not be reproduced. Pseudoprogression seemed to be unrelated to changes in the top peripheral T cell clonotypes found by TCRB sequencing.

Details on this clone: Its antigen target is currently unknown. No per-base quality is available; no much larger clone lies one base away.

The library was produced with the immunoSEQ multiplex PCR assay. The hsTCRB Kit was used according to the manufacturer's protocol to amplify rearranged TCR beta chain sequences. Sequencing of TCRB libraries was carried out on an Illumina MiSeq. As for how the authors treated the data: Demultiplexing, trimming and gene mapping were performed with the kit vendor's proprietary platform. The immuneACCESS repertoire file appears here via TCRdb, limited to in-frame rearrangements. These files lack a portion of the clones; in checked studies, under half of the deficit traces to unresolved V genes, and the cause of the others is not known. V and J calls plus clone size are reproduced from that table; the DNA served to infer D and trimming. Present in this sample are tens of thousands of clones, 65% to 85% of which were seen just once. The biggest ten clones account for 4.3% of the sample.

This specimen was PBMCs, taken from a glioma patient whose treatment included an IDH1 peptide vaccine. The rearranged segments are TRBV5-5 and TRBJ1-2; TRBD1 agrees with 9 junctional bases. This TCR came from a woman aged 25 to 39 with glioma. Some clones in this sample may be carry-over from other donors' samples. The CDR3: CASSLGTGGDYTF. The nucleotide sequence is given as TGTGCCAGCAGCTTGGGTACAGGGGGCGACTACACCTTC. With the portions outside the CDR3 filled from the reference TRBV5-5 and TRBJ1-2 genes, the complete variable region becomes DAGVTQSPTHLIKTRGQQVTLRCSPISGHKSVSWYQQVLGQGPQFIFQYYEKEERGRGNFPDRFSARQFPNYSSELNVNALLLGDSALYLCASSLGTGGDYTFGSGTRLTVV.